These 18 T cell receptor beta chains came from one sample sequenced in a study of regulatory T cells in long-lasting Graves disease. Time point given: newly diagnosed GD, antithyroid drugs for less than 3 months. Construction of the TCR library relied on RNA isolated from PBMCs. The TCR beta library used iRepertoire HTBI primers with Arm-PCR amplification of CDR3. Each CDR3 protein is one row after TCRdb ran MiXCR on the multiplex PCR reads. The sample contains more than 450,000 distinct CDR3 sequences, more than 10% of which appear only once. These data also featured in a second study, about T cells in Graves' hyperthyroidism and ophthalmopathy.

Here the sequenced sample was peripheral blood mononuclear cells (PBMCs), taken at new diagnosis, from a patient treated with antithyroid drugs. The receptors derive from a woman in her 30s with Graves disease.

This clonotype was detected ten times or more. This chain joins TRBV19 and TRBJ2-7, with TRBD1 identical over 7 bases. Germline CDR1 reads LNHDA; CDR2 reads SQIVND (reference sequence). V lost 6 bases to trimming and J lost 2 bases; unmatched junction nucleotides: 10. The CDR3 has 15 residues. The CDR3 DNA reads as TGTGCCAGTAGCAAGATCGGGACAGCTACCTACGAGCAGTACTTC. Encoded protein: CASSKIGTATYEQYF.

This clonotype has only a few counts. CDR3 sequence: CSVRTDSLNEQFF. The CDR3 region has the DNA TGCAGCGTTCGGACAGATTCGCTCAATGAGCAGTTCTTC. The chain recombines TRBV29-1 with TRBJ2-1; a possible D gene is TRBD1 (6 bases). The CDR3 extends over 13 amino acids. Trimming shortened V by 5 bases and J by 6 bases, and 14 bases separated the two germline ends. Per germline, CDR1 SQVTM and CDR2 ANQGSEA.

This clonotype was observed at least ten times. V and J are TRBV28 and TRBJ1-3; unclear D gene. CDR3 length: 11 amino acids. Trimming took off 7 bases at V and 8 bases at J, with 9 bases between the two ends. Germline loops: CDR1 MDHEN, CDR2 SYDVKM. The CDR3 sequence is CASNGLDTIYF. The CDR3 nucleotides read TGTGCCAGCAATGGGCTAGACACCATATATTTT.

This clonotype was detected ten times or more. The CDR3 coding sequence is TGCAGCGCTGGCCTTGGGCGGGAGGGCCCTTACGAGCAGTACTTC. The encoded protein is CSAGLGREGPYEQYF. The gene calls are TRBV29-1 and TRBJ2-7; 9 nucleotides match TRBD2. V shed 7 bases, J shed 4 bases, and the junction held 14 bases outside the gene matches. There are 15 residues in the CDR3. The germline CDR1 and CDR2 sequences are SQVTM and ANQGSEA.

This clonotype was seen ten or more times. This chain connects TRBV28 to TRBJ1-1, with D perhaps TRBD1 (5 bases). V lost 8 bases to trimming and J lost 5 bases, with 15 bases between them. The CDR3 sequence is 13 residues long. Germline V gene lookup returns CDR1 MDHEN and CDR2 SYDVKM. The CDR3 loop reads CASSSGGRTEAFF. In DNA form, the CDR3 reads TGTGCCAGCTCAAGTGGGGGAAGGACTGAAGCTTTCTTT.

This chain uses TRBV18 with TRBJ2-7, with 10 bases identical to TRBD1. With V trimmed by 4 bases and J by 2 bases, 5 bases remained unmatched. Germline-derived CDR1 and CDR2 are KGHSH and LQKENI. The CDR3 has 15 residues. CDR3 DNA sequence: TGTGCCAGCTCACGGGGACAGGGGCCAACCTACGAGCAGTACTTC. Translated, it gives CASSRGQGPTYEQYF.

As for this clonotype: The junction departs from germline at one end; a sequencing error may be responsible. The chain employs TRBV18 and TRBJ2-2; tentative D call: TRBD2 (6 bases). This CDR3 spans 15 amino acids. Germline V lookup: CDR1 KGHSH, CDR2 LQKENI. The CDR3 region has the DNA TGTGCCAGCTCAACTCGCGGGGCGAAGACCGGGGAGCTGTTTTTT. Translation gives CASSTRGAKTGELFF.

This clonotype was found many times. The CDR3: CASSERIAEAFF. The DNA of the CDR3 is TGCGCCAGCAGTGAGAGGATCGCTGAAGCTTTCTTT. V gene TRBV10-2 combines with J gene TRBJ1-1; D ambiguous. Trimming stripped 2 bases from V and 6 bases from J, with 7 bases between. This CDR3 has 12 amino acids. Germline loops: CDR1 WSHSY, CDR2 SAAADI.

V usage is TRBV4-1 and J usage is TRBJ2-7; D gene ambiguous. Trimming pared 0 bases from V and 1 base from J, leaving 13 bases between. This CDR3 comprises 16 residues. Germline V CDR1 and CDR2: MGHRA, YSYEKL. The CDR3 DNA sequence: TGCGCCAGCAGCCAAGATGGAAACGTGTATTCCTACGAGCAGTACTTC. Translated: CASSQDGNVYSYEQYF.

Ten or more counts support this clonotype. The chain uses TRBV7-9 and TRBJ2-5; D possibly uses TRBD1 or TRBD2 (5 bases each). V was cut by 3 bases and J by 5 bases, with 7 bases left in between. Germline assignment: CDR1 SEHNR and CDR2 FQNEAQ (reference sequence). This CDR3 has 12 amino acids. As DNA, the CDR3 is TGTGCCAGCAGCTTGGGGACGGAGACCCAGTACTTC. Translating it yields CASSLGTETQYF.

This clonotype was counted many times. V usage is TRBV6-1 and J usage is TRBJ2-7; TRBD2 aligns across 10 bases. V gave up 7 bases and J gave up 5 bases; unmatched junction bases: 14. Per germline, CDR1 MNHNS and CDR2 SASEGT. This CDR3 spans 16 amino acids. CDR3 protein: CASKKLAGINLDEQYF. The CDR3 DNA reads as TGTGCCAGCAAGAAACTAGCGGGGATAAATTTGGACGAGCAGTACTTC.

There are many counts of this clonotype. The chain combines TRBV19 with TRBJ1-1; 10 positions agree with TRBD1. Germline assignment: CDR1 LNHDA and CDR2 SQIVND (reference sequence). V was clipped by 7 bases and J by 4 bases; unmatched bases: 12. This CDR3 is built from 16 residues. The CDR3 DNA sequence: TGTGCCAGTAAGGCCCGGGACAGGGGCGGTAGCACTGAAGCTTTCTTT. Protein: CASKARDRGGSTEAFF.

This clonotype was observed at least ten times. The gene calls are TRBV20-1 and TRBJ2-3; D not resolved. V shed 0 bases and J shed 3 bases, with 7 bases lying between them. Looked up from germline, CDR1 is DFQATT and CDR2 is SNEGSKA (reference sequence). The CDR3 covers 13 residues. The CDR3 here is CSARDLKTDTQYF. The CDR3 coding sequence is TGCAGTGCTAGAGATCTAAAGACAGATACGCAGTATTTT.

This clonotype was seen many times. The chain joins TRBV10-3 to TRBJ2-1; the D is unclear. The CDR3 length is 14 residues. Germline V gene sequence: CDR1 ENHRY, CDR2 SYGVKD. V was trimmed by 2 bases and J by 6 bases, leaving 11 bases between them. This chain's CDR3 is CAISEETRPNEQFF. The CDR3 bases are TGTGCCATCAGTGAGGAGACTCGGCCCAATGAGCAGTTCTTC.

This clonotype was observed a few times. This chain connects TRBV29-1 to TRBJ2-1; D is uncertain. This CDR3 is 14 amino acids long. CDR1 is SQVTM and CDR2 is ANQGSEA in the germline V gene. V lost 1 base, J lost 6 bases, and 13 bases lay in between. The CDR3 nucleotides read TGCAGCGTTGAAGCGGGTAGATGGGTCAATGAGCAGTTCTTC. This sequence encodes CSVEAGRWVNEQFF.

The V call is TRBV3-1, the J call TRBJ2-1, with D possibly matching TRBD2 (5 bases). The CDR3 totals 17 residues. Germline lookup yields CDR1 LGHDT and CDR2 YNNKEL (reference sequence). The V end lost 4 bases, the J end lost 8 bases, and 24 bases lay between the germline ends. This chain's CDR3 is CASSPPSTNPLGDEQFF. The CDR3 DNA is TGTGCCAGCAGCCCCCCGTCGACTAACCCTTTGGGCGATGAGCAGTTCTTC.

This clonotype was seen many times. V usage is TRBV20-1 and J usage is TRBJ1-5, with D hard to call. Germline lookup yields CDR1 DFQATT and CDR2 SNEGSKA (reference sequence). Between the trimmed V and J ends, which lost 0 bases and 4 bases, there was a span of 13 bases. The CDR3 extends over 15 amino acids. CDR3 region: CSARDGRVLNQPQHF. CDR3 nucleotide sequence: TGCAGTGCTAGAGATGGGCGGGTTTTGAATCAGCCCCAGCATTTT.

The table lists this clonotype with many counts. The V call is TRBV5-6, the J call TRBJ1-1; D unresolved. Germline CDR1 and CDR2: SGHDT and YYEEEE. Deletions cut 0 bases from V and 0 bases from J, with 6 bases between. CDR3 length: 14 amino acids. The CDR3 region has the DNA TGTGCCAGCAGCTTGGCCGGAATGAACACTGAAGCTTTCTTT. Residues: CASSLAGMNTEAFF.